The entry below describes one T cell receptor (beta chain). The antigen is unknown. The data were obtained in a study of cytomegalovirus exposure and HLA in healthy donors. Regarding the study as a whole: Analysis was carried out at a later point, and it linked a missense DCLRE1C variant to TCR beta V- and J-gene trimming. Most CMV-associated TCR beta chains were later found to appear HLA-restricted.

The CDR3 length is 14 residues. The V end was cut by 8 bases, the J end by 2 bases, with 15 bases between. Germline CDR1 MNHNS, CDR2 SASEGT. This PCR relied on a set of 60 Vbeta primers and 13 Jbeta primers. Libraries were prepared by immunoSEQ multiplex PCR; TCRdb keeps only in-frame clonotypes and omits some of them. The table includes around 130,000 clones, approximately 80% detected once. This TCR was sampled from a woman in her thirties or forties in good health and CMV-seronegative. The chain combines TRBV6-1 with TRBJ1-2; D is possibly TRBD1 (5 bases). The sample taken for sequencing was PBMCs. This CDR3 reads CASFSGAANYGYTF. In nucleotides, the CDR3 is TGTGCCAGCTTTAGCGGGGCGGCGAACTATGGCTACACCTTC.